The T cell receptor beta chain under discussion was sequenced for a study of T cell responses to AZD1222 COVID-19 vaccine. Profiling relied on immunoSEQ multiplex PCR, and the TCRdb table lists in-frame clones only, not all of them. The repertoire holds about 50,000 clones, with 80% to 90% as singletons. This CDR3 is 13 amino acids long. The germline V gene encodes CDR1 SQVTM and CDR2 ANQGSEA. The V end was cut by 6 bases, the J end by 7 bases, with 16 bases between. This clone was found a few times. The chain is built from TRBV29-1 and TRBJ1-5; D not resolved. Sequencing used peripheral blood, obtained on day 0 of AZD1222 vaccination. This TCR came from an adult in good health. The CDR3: CSVIYGLDQPQHF. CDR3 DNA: TGCAGCGTGATATATGGGCTTGACCAGCCCCAGCATTTT.